The present T cell receptor beta chain was sequenced within a study of cytomegalovirus exposure and HLA in healthy donors (dated by TCRdb to the late 2010s). Regarding the complete study: An earlier analysis of 587 of the donors reported 276 Gb of sequence data and around 110 million unique TCR beta sequences obtained from around 170 million T cells. Approximately 300 gigabases of sequencing data and 70 million to 100 million unique TCR sequences were included in an early release covering over 600 HLA-typed donors. Among the roughly 400 genotyped donors, roughly 80% belonged to the genetic ancestry cluster associated with self-reported Caucasian donors. The aim of the study was to test whether cataloging public T cell receptors could identify signatures of past pathogen exposure. Using immunosequencing, the study profiled T cell repertoires from roughly 650 subjects and related those repertoires to cytomegalovirus serostatus. Along with the approximately 650-subject first cohort, a separate validation cohort of more than 90 different subjects was used. The study combined high-throughput TCR immunosequencing, statistical association of individual TCRs with disease status, and machine learning to predict cytomegalovirus infection status. A later analysis re-analyzed previously published TCR beta repertoires from approximately 670 donors and added high-resolution HLA genotyping to study TCR occurrence patterns. In the later analysis, no new phenotypic data were used to find candidate immune exposures; instead, reliance was placed on TCR beta sequences and their occurrence across donors. To decide whether each TCR beta V gene segment behaved as functional or pseudogenic, an earlier analysis of some 600 of the donors relied on high-throughput TCR beta sequencing. Donor age, sex, ethnicity and CMV serostatus were collected together with the repertoire data. A later genetic analysis used genome-wide SNP genotypes for about 55% of the 666 donors, treating that subset as a discovery cohort. Every repertoire in the discovery cohort had been generated on one and the same sequencing platform. Class I and class II HLA loci were covered by the typing at four-digit resolution. The number of typed donors differed by locus: about 620-630 for A, B, C, DRB1 and DQB1; about 520 for DQA1; approximately 600 for DPA1; and around 490 for DPB1. Four to six DR-DQ haplotypes were handled as single units for association and clustering because linkage in the cohort was strong. On average, 235,054 unique TCR beta nucleotide sequences were sequenced per donor among more than 350 genotyped donors of the cohort, with approximately 18% of those sequences being non-productive. The study at large found these results: According to the authors, the approach could potentially be generalized to other disease states and immunological phenotypes. Immune exposure information for the cohort was limited to CMV serostatus. A later genetic analysis associated a missense DCLRE1C variant with V-gene and J-gene trimming of TCR beta chains, and an independent cohort replicated the association. A few of the identified cytomegalovirus-associated TCR beta chains were confirmed in vitro to be specific for cytomegalovirus antigens. Broadly in line with IMGT annotations, most TCR beta V segments showed up in productive rearrangements about 87% or about 30% of the time in an earlier analysis of around 600 of the donors. According to a later analysis, most CMV-associated TCR beta chains appeared to be HLA-restricted, and the HLA associations seemed to be driven largely by CMV exposure. Most TCR sequences were seen in very few donors, while some public TCRs were found in many individuals. Over 15 rarely observed V segments, including chromosome 9 orphons, were excluded from the earlier analysis of about 500 of the donors because counts were too low. Specific HLA alleles were associated with 18,000 or so TCR beta sequences at a false discovery rate of 0.05 in a later analysis. The classifier was reported to diagnose cytomegalovirus status with high specificity and sensitivity in both the original and validation cohorts. In a later genetic analysis, fewer N-insertions in productive TCRs were reported among donors in an Asian-associated ancestry cluster than the approximately 710-donor mean. A cluster of highly shared sequence variants was judged likely to represent a technical artifact of the sequencing pipeline. Roughly uniform sequencing depth across donors was assumed in presence/absence analyses, although this assumption may not hold. Correlated functional status among segregating V segments might reflect linkage disequilibrium, but an unknown experimental factor could not be ruled out. Compared with equally common non-associated chains, HLA-associated TCR beta chains in a later analysis were more clonally expanded and had lower generation probabilities. In a later analysis, several top co-occurrence clusters were reported to appear linked to parvovirus B19, influenza, CMV and Epstein-Barr virus. Because the 87-base-pair reads could not distinguish some IMGT-functional V segments, including TRBV6-2 and TRBV6-3, those segments were excluded. A further reported finding was that TCR beta sequences accurately predicted the HLA-A and HLA-B alleles for most subjects in the first cohort. When HLA alleles, especially DR and DQ, strongly co-occurred, TCR associations were difficult to assign to individual alleles. A later analysis found that TCR association rates varied across HLA loci, with DRB1 alleles showing the most associated TCRs and HLA-C alleles the fewest. In this cohort, only TCR beta chains were sequenced, and detectable features were limited by the absence of alpha or paired-chain data. A total of fewer than 200 TCR beta chains were listed by the study as associated with cytomegalovirus. Because some donors lacked HLA typing at each locus, the association tests relied only on the typed subset.

Receptor libraries were prepared by the immunoSEQ multiplex PCR assay. A mixture of 60 forward primers for TCR Vbeta segments and 13 reverse primers for TCR Jbeta segments was used in the multiplex PCR. The CDR3 region of rearranged TCR beta genes was amplified from genomic DNA with a multiplex PCR assay. The Illumina HiSeq System was used to sequence the amplified TCR beta libraries as 87-base-pair reads. The original methods were these. In a later analysis, some 80 million unique TCR beta chains were counted across the roughly 670 repertoires, and roughly 10 million of these chains were shared by at least two donors. A nearest-neighbor algorithm error-corrected the raw reads and collapsed the reads into unique sequences, merging closely related sequences to remove PCR and sequencing errors. To assign V, D and J gene segments, CDR3 sequences were aligned to IMGT reference sequences. For a sequence to be retained, at least a six-nucleotide match to both a V gene segment and a J gene segment was required. Rearrangements were classified as productive when the CDR3 lacked stop codons and remained in frame with V and J, and all other rearrangements were classified as non-productive. Following IMGT convention, CDR3 was defined as the stretch from the second conserved V-encoded cysteine up to the conserved J-encoded phenylalanine. Sequences without an unambiguous match to a single V gene segment were excluded from the earlier analysis of approximately 560 of the donors. An earlier analysis of about 590 of the donors classified V segments as functional when productive rearrangements were above 56.7% and as segregating when the standard deviation between donors was above 5%. A statistical classification framework was built to diagnose cytomegalovirus status from the catalog of TCR beta chain sequences. In a later analysis, V and J genes were assigned by comparing TCR nucleotide sequences against IMGT/GENE-DB human TR gene sequences. In a later analysis, CDR3 sequences and most-parsimonious VDJ recombination scenarios were assigned using the TCRdist pipeline. In a later analysis, each TCR beta chain was defined by its CDR3 amino acid sequence together with its V-gene family, and reads without a unique V-gene family were excluded. A later analysis removed 500 to 650 highly shared, low-generation-probability nucleotide sequences to deal with suspected cross-contamination and a sequencing artifact. In a later analysis, a clonal expansion index was calculated for each public chain from normalized within-repertoire ranks of inferred template counts. In a later analysis, generation probabilities were computed using a VDJ recombination model fitted to out-of-frame rearrangements, and the results were checked against IGoR. In a later analysis, hypergeometric tests were used to score TCR-TCR, TCR-HLA and TCR-CMV co-occurrence, with a repertoire-size bias correction applied to TCR pairs. To estimate false discovery rates, a later analysis permuted the HLA or CMV assignments 20 times. In a later analysis, co-occurring TCRs were grouped using DBSCAN, with TCRdist sequence similarity added in when clustering inside HLA-allele-positive subsets. Repertoires with fewer than 30,000 or more than 120,000 public chains were left out of co-occurrence clustering, as were a handful of repertoires with anomalous nucleotide sharing. TCRdb's version of the immuneACCESS table is confined to in-frame rearrangements and falls short of the full clone set. An unresolved V gene accounts for under half of the shortfall where checked; the remainder is of unknown origin. D and trimming were read from the DNA, whereas the V and J calls and clone size are those reported in that table. The sample table holds 65,000 to 100,000 clones, of which more than 75% were seen once. About 15% of the sample goes to the ten largest clones.

Only a few counts were recorded for this clone. No cognate antigen has been identified for it. Base qualities are not at hand, and no much larger clone is one base apart. V lost 3 bases and J lost 10 bases; the stretch between them is 17 bases long. The germline V gene (reference sequence) gives CDR1 as SGHNT and CDR2 as YYREEE. From cysteine to phenylalanine, the CDR3 is 15 amino acids long. Just the 45-base CDR3 DNA is kept, in frame starting at base 1. The cohort comprised fewer than 700 healthy bone marrow donors. All cohort members were sampled while nominally healthy, although unrecorded immune exposures were likely present. The donor was CMV seropositive and was included in the group of 300 or so seropositive cohort members. Every donor gave a peripheral blood sample, and the peripheral blood mononuclear cells from that sample were used for TCR beta sequencing. The Qiagen DNeasy Blood Extraction Kit was used to extract genomic DNA from the blood cell samples.

The V and J genes are TRBV5-4 and TRBJ1-6; no D segment can be confidently identified. Material: PBMCs. The clonotype comes from a woman between 40 and 55 years old in good health and CMV-seropositive. The CDR3 reads CASSSFGGYTSPLHF. The sequenced DNA is TGTGCCAGCAGCTCTTTCGGAGGGTATACCTCACCCCTCCACTTT.